The 13 T cell receptor beta chains in this list originate from one sample, sequenced in a study of OX40 agonist ivuxolimab in advanced cancers. Assay: immunoSEQ multiplex PCR; the TCRdb copy retains only in-frame clones and omits some. The table lists roughly 49,000 clones, approximately 91% of them singletons, with around 3.3% in the top ten. Sequencing used CD4+ or CD8+ T cells sorted from blood, obtained in a trial of the OX40 agonist ivuxolimab. The receptors were sampled from an adult with an advanced solid tumor such as melanoma, head and neck, liver or kidney cancer.

The chain uses TRBV4-1 and TRBJ2-2; D call uncertain. Germline V CDR1 and CDR2: MGHRA, YSYEKL. This CDR3 has 16 residues. V gave up 2 bases and J gave up 5 bases, with 15 bases separating them. The CDR3 region has the DNA TGCGCCAGCAGCCAAACCCGGGCCAAGGGAACCGGGGAGCTGTTTTTT. Translation: CASSQTRAKGTGELFF.

This clone was observed once. V and J are TRBV5-8 and TRBJ1-1; TRBD1 is a possible D gene (5 bases). From germline, CDR1 is SGHTS and CDR2 YDEGEE. The CDR3 covers 14 residues. V shed 5 bases and J shed 9 bases, with 20 bases lying between them. The CDR3 region has the DNA TGTGCCAGCAGTATTTGGGGCAGGCCGGGGAAAGCTTTCTTT. Translated, it gives CASSIWGRPGKAFF.

The gene calls are TRBV10-3 and TRBJ1-6, with D possibly being TRBD1 (5 bases). Germline V CDR1 and CDR2: ENHRY, SYGVKD. Trimming left V 6 bases short and J 7 bases short, with 13 bases between. This CDR3 comprises 14 residues. CDR3 nucleotides: TGTGCCATCAGGTACGGGGCGAACAATTCACCCCTCCACTTT. Its protein product is CAIRYGANNSPLHF.

This clone has more than one count but fewer than ten. The chain links TRBV5-6 to TRBJ1-2; D is possibly TRBD1 (5 bases). Germline V gene data show CDR1 as SGHDT and CDR2 as YYEEEE. V was shortened by 5 bases and J by 3 bases, with 5 bases between the two germline ends. This CDR3 is built from 11 residues. The CDR3 region has the DNA TGTGCCAGCAGACAGGACTATGGCTACACCTTC. It codes for CASRQDYGYTF.

The J gene is TRBJ2-3, the V gene TRBV5-1; possibly TRBD2 for D (6 bases). Germline values: CDR1 SGHRS, CDR2 YFSETQ. This CDR3 spans 15 amino acids. V lost 0 bases to trimming and J lost 2 bases, with 10 bases between them. CDR3 residues: CASSLVRGITDTQYF. The CDR3 DNA follows: TGCGCCAGCAGCTTGGTGCGGGGTATCACAGATACGCAGTATTTT.

The rearrangement uses TRBV5-1 and TRBJ2-1; no definite D call. V lost 0 bases, J lost 0 bases, and 10 bases lay in between. The CDR3 totals 16 residues. Germline V gives CDR1 SGHRS, CDR2 YFSETQ. For the CDR3, the DNA is TGCGCCAGCAGCTTGGGTACGGCGAGCTCCTACAATGAGCAGTTCTTC. It encodes CASSLGTASSYNEQFF.

This sequence joins TRBV10-3 and TRBJ1-1; no definite D call. Germline V CDR1 and CDR2: ENHRY, SYGVKD. The CDR3 length is 14 residues. V shed 6 bases and J shed 3 bases, with 14 bases lying between them. CDR3 DNA: TGTGCCATCAGGAACAGACATCCTGACACTGAAGCTTTCTTT. As protein: CAIRNRHPDTEAFF.

The DNA for the CDR3 is TGTGCCAGCAGTTTACAGGGATTAGGAAGCTGGGAGACCCAGTACTTC. As protein: CASSLQGLGSWETQYF. This sequence joins TRBV28 and TRBJ2-5, with D tentatively TRBD1 (5 bases). From germline, CDR1 is MDHEN and CDR2 SYDVKM. This CDR3 contains 16 residues. Deletions cut 2 bases from V and 5 bases from J, with 18 bases between.

The chain carries TRBV15 and TRBJ2-5, with 8 nucleotides matching TRBD2. CDR1 LNHNV and CDR2 YYDKDF come from the germline V gene (reference sequence). J was trimmed by 2 bases and V by 11 bases; bases with no gene match: 13. The CDR3 loop spans 15 amino acids. In DNA, the CDR3 is TGTGCCGCCCACGAGTCTACTAGCGGACAAGAGACCCAGTACTTC. It encodes CAAHESTSGQETQYF.

This chain links TRBV7-9 with TRBJ1-2, with unresolved D. Germline assignment: CDR1 SEHNR and CDR2 FQNEAQ (reference sequence). The V gene lost 1 base and the J gene lost 2 bases, with 5 bases spanning the gap. The CDR3 length is 13 residues. CDR3 sequence reads: CASSLDYNYGYTF. In nucleotides, the CDR3 is TGTGCCAGCAGCTTAGACTACAACTATGGCTACACCTTC.

V is TRBV6-1 and J is TRBJ2-1; perhaps D is TRBD1 or TRBD2 (6 bases each). Germline V gene data show CDR1 as MNHNS and CDR2 as SASEGT. There are 13 residues in the CDR3. V lost 11 bases and J lost 9, with 20 bases in between. The CDR3 DNA follows: TGTGCCGGTGGGACAATAGAGGGGGGTGAGCAGTTCTTC. As protein: CAGGTIEGGEQFF.

The V gene is TRBV7-2, the J gene TRBJ2-2; D possibly corresponds to TRBD2 (6 bases). CDR1 and CDR2 from the germline V gene are SGHTA and FQGNSA. Trimming took 5 bases from V and 7 from J, leaving 17 bases between them. The CDR3 covers 15 residues. The DNA of the CDR3 is TGTGCCAGCAGCGTAGTTCCATTCGGGGGCGGGGAGCTGTTTTTT. Translating gives CASSVVPFGGGELFF.

V is TRBV27 and J is TRBJ2-3; D is undetermined. The CDR3 has 17 amino acids. The V end lost 0 bases, the J end lost 2 bases, and 15 bases lay between the germline ends. CDR1 MNHEY and CDR2 SMNVEV come from the germline V gene (reference sequence). The CDR3 spells CASSLSSRTDYTDTQYF. CDR3 DNA: TGTGCCAGCAGTTTATCGTCCCGGACCGATTACACAGATACGCAGTATTTT.